A single sample is the source of the 27 T cell receptor beta chains below, sequenced in a study of metastatic and nonmetastatic thyroid tumors (TCRdb year 2020). No patient had received any treatment before thyroid surgery. To prepare the library, PCR was applied. Sequencing used an Illumina HiSeq 4000. Clones were called with MiXCR by TCRdb after fastp trimmed the public reads at Q25, and only in-frame beta chains were retained. Recorded for this sample are 30,000 to 40,000 clones; about 15% of them occurred a single time. The ten largest clonotypes hold roughly a fifth of the sample. Sequencing was done on a sample of blood. Source of these receptors: a male donor with papillary thyroid cancer or a benign thyroid nodule (not recorded which). Some clones in this sample may be carry-over from other donors' samples.

Ten or more counts support this clone. A much larger clone lies one base from this, so it may be a read error. The rearrangement links TRBV6-1 to TRBJ2-3; D unresolved. The CDR3 runs 13 residues. Germline CDR1 and CDR2: MNHNS and SASEGT. Trimming took 6 bases from V and 3 from J, leaving 10 bases between them. For the CDR3, the DNA is TGTGCCAGCAGCGCCCTCCTTACAGATACGCAGTATTTT. This encodes CASSALLTDTQYF.

This clone was seen more than once but under ten times. J is TRBJ2-1 and V is TRBV28; D not certain. Trimming took 3 bases from V and 4 from J, leaving 7 bases between them. Germline lookup yields CDR1 MDHEN and CDR2 SYDVKM. The CDR3 loop spans 13 amino acids. The CDR3 DNA sequence: TGTGCCAGCAGTTTTCGTCATTACAATGAGCAGTTCTTC. It codes for CASSFRHYNEQFF.

This clone was seen ten or more times. This chain joins TRBV2 and TRBJ1-1; 7 bases match TRBD1. V gave up 5 bases and J gave up 1 base; unmatched junction bases: 4. This CDR3 region has 14 residues. Germline assignment: CDR1 SNHLY and CDR2 FYNNEI. The CDR3 region has the DNA TGTGCCAGCAGTAAGAGGACAGGGAACACTGAAGCTTTCTTT. Protein product: CASSKRTGNTEAFF.

A note on this clone: The junction and the germline gene differ at one end; a read error may be behind it. V is TRBV5-1 and J is TRBJ2-2; TRBD2 agrees at 13 bases. CDR3 length: 16 residues. CDR1 and CDR2 from the germline V gene are SGHRS and YFSETQ. CDR3 nucleotides: TGCGCCAGCATCTGTGGGACTAGCGGGAACACCGGGGAGCTTTTTTTT. Its translation is CASICGTSGNTGELFF.

This clone was counted ten times or more. The chain has TRBV7-3 and TRBJ2-1; TRBD2 matches at 13 bases. J lost 6 bases, V lost 5 bases, and 1 base had no gene match. CDR1 SGHTA and CDR2 FQGTGA come from the germline V gene. There are 14 residues in the CDR3. The DNA for the CDR3 is TGTGCCAGCAGCCGGACTAGCGGGAGCAATGAGCAGTTCTTC. This gives the protein CASSRTSGSNEQFF.

This rearrangement joins TRBV24-1 to TRBJ2-2, with D possibly called TRBD1 or TRBD2 (5 bases each). CDR3 length: 14 residues. V was shortened by 5 bases and J by 7 bases, with 13 bases between the two germline ends. CDR1 and CDR2 (germline): KGHDR, SFDVKD. This CDR3 is CATSAARGVGELFF. DNA for the CDR3: TGTGCCACCAGTGCCGCAAGGGGAGTCGGGGAGCTGTTTTTT.

The rearrangement joins TRBV7-8 to TRBJ2-2; D may be TRBD1 (5 bases). The CDR3 runs 16 residues. V gave up 5 bases and J gave up 2 bases, with 15 bases separating them. The V gene's germline CDR1 is SGHVS and CDR2 FQNEAQ. The CDR3 DNA is TGTGCCAGCAGCCCCCCGTCAGGGCGAAACACCGGGGAGCTGTTTTTT. Amino acids: CASSPPSGRNTGELFF.

To note about this clone: A single base separates this from a much larger clone, so it may be a read error. Likely a read error: the CDR3 ends without its conserved phenylalanine or tryptophan. The chain recombines TRBV3-1 with TRBJ1-1; D not certain. Germline loops: CDR1 LGHDT, CDR2 YNNKEL (reference sequence). V dropped 9 bases and J dropped 0 bases, with 14 bases sitting between them. The CDR3 runs to 14 residues. CDR3 DNA sequence: TGTGCCAGTCTACAAGCAGGTATGAACACTGAAGCTTTCTCT. The encoded protein is CASLQAGMNTEAFS.

This clone was detected many times. This may be a read error: a much more frequent sequence differs by one nucleotide. Because the CDR3 is missing its conserved closing phenylalanine or tryptophan, this is likely a read error. The genes are TRBV6-1 and TRBJ1-5; 9 bases are a match to TRBD1. Germline trimming cut 6 bases from V and 7 bases from J; bases unmatched to any gene: 4. The V gene's germline CDR1 is MNHNS and CDR2 SASEGT. The CDR3 has 13 residues. CDR3 nucleotides: TGTGCCAGCAGCCGACAGGGGGACCAGCCCCAGCATTCT. As protein: CASSRQGDQPQHS.

The chain links TRBV7-2 to TRBJ1-4; 8 nucleotides align to TRBD1. After removal of 5 bases from V and 8 bases from J, the junction contained 4 bases not matched to a gene. The CDR3 has 13 residues. From germline, CDR1 is SGHTA and CDR2 FQGNSA. This CDR3 reads CASSTGQGEKLFF. The DNA for the CDR3 is TGTGCCAGCAGCACCGGACAGGGAGAAAAACTGTTTTTT.

J is TRBJ1-2 and V is TRBV19; D is undetermined. In germline, CDR1 is LNHDA, CDR2 SQIVND (reference sequence). The ends were cut back, 0 bases at V and 5 bases at J, with 7 bases in the middle. The CDR3 runs to 13 residues. The CDR3 spells CASSIDSIYGYTF. In DNA, the CDR3 is TGTGCCAGTAGTATAGACAGTATTTATGGCTACACCTTC.

This chain uses TRBV20-1 with TRBJ2-7; no definite D call. The V end lost 5 bases, the J end lost 2 bases, and 16 bases lay between the germline ends. In germline, CDR1 is DFQATT, CDR2 SNEGSKA (reference sequence). This CDR3 region has 14 residues. The CDR3 nucleotides are TGCAGTGCTCGTAGTGTGGGTCTCCCCTACGAGCAGTACTTC. It yields the protein CSARSVGLPYEQYF.

This clone has more than one count but fewer than ten. A much larger clone lies a single base off, so this may be a read error. The V and J genes are TRBV29-1 and TRBJ1-5, with D perhaps TRBD1 (6 bases). The CDR3 has 13 residues. Germline V gene sequence: CDR1 SQVTM, CDR2 ANQGSEA. The CDR3: CIVQQGTDQPQHF. The CDR3 DNA reads TGCATCGTGCAACAGGGTACCGATCAGCCCCAGCATTTT.

Of note for this clone: The final CDR3 position lacks the conserved phenylalanine or tryptophan, pointing to a likely read error. V is TRBV20-1 and J is TRBJ2-7; a weak D match, TRBD2 (7 bases). Looked up from germline, CDR1 is DFQATT and CDR2 is SNEGSKA (reference sequence). The CDR3 length is 12 residues. Written as DNA, the CDR3 is TGCAGCACACGGGGGGCGAATTACGAGCAGTACTTG. Amino acid sequence: CSTRGANYEQYL.

The table lists this clone with many counts. The rearrangement joins TRBV27 to TRBJ2-7; TRBD1 might be the D (6 bases). V was cut by 5 bases and J by 4 bases, with 18 bases left in between. Germline V gene data show CDR1 as MNHEY and CDR2 as SMNVEV (reference sequence). The length of the CDR3 is 15 residues. The CDR3 nucleotides are TGTGCCAGCAGTACGGGTACAGGGTTATCGTACGAGCAGTACTTC. Its translation is CASSTGTGLSYEQYF.

The V call is TRBV5-1, the J call TRBJ2-1, with 7 bases fitting TRBD1. Germline V gene lookup returns CDR1 SGHRS and CDR2 YFSETQ. Unmatched junction bases numbered 21, after V lost 4 bases and J lost 8 bases. CDR3 length: 18 amino acids. The CDR3 is CASSPTGSGTSQGDEQFF. CDR3 sequence (DNA): TGCGCCAGCAGCCCGACAGGGTCCGGTACTAGTCAAGGTGATGAGCAGTTCTTC.

This clone was counted at least ten times. The chain combines TRBV14 with TRBJ1-2, with D perhaps TRBD1 (5 bases). The CDR3 spans 15 residues. The germline V gene has CDR1 SGHDN and CDR2 FVKESK. Trimming stripped 4 bases from V and 5 bases from J, with 17 bases between. CDR3 sequence (DNA): TGTGCCAGCAGCCCCGGGGCTGCCTGGGAATATGGCTACACCTTC. This encodes CASSPGAAWEYGYTF.

In this sample, this clone turned up a few times. Compared with germline, one end of the junction differs, possibly owing to a read error. V is TRBV6-2 or TRBV6-3 and J is TRBJ2-1; D is undetermined. CDR1 MNHEY and CDR2 SVGEGT come from the germline V gene. CDR3 length equals 12 residues. As DNA, the CDR3 is TGTGCCAGCATTTACTCGGTTGGGCGGCAGTTCTTC. Translating gives CASIYSVGRQFF.

This clone has at least ten counts. This sequence joins TRBV20-1 and TRBJ2-7; tentatively, D is TRBD2 (5 bases). In germline, CDR1 is DFQATT, CDR2 SNEGSKA (reference sequence). Trimming cost V 5 bases and J 4 bases, with 12 bases left between them. The CDR3 is 12 amino acids. Written as DNA, the CDR3 is TGCAGTGCTTACTATGGGGAGTACGAGCAGTACTTC. Translated, it gives CSAYYGEYEQYF.

This clone was counted many times. The V call is TRBV5-1, the J call TRBJ2-3; possibly TRBD2 for D (6 bases). V lost 4 bases and J lost 2, with 17 bases in between. Germline V gives CDR1 SGHRS, CDR2 YFSETQ. The CDR3 contains 16 residues. The chain's CDR3 is CASSQNLARTTDTQYF. The CDR3 DNA reads as TGCGCCAGCAGCCAAAACCTAGCGCGAACCACAGATACGCAGTATTTT.

In this sample, this clone turned up a few times. This rearrangement joins TRBV2 to TRBJ2-2; D might be TRBD1 (5 bases). The CDR3 runs to 13 residues. Trimming stripped 6 bases from V and 4 bases from J, with 9 bases between. CDR1 is SNHLY and CDR2 is FYNNEI in the germline V gene. The CDR3 here is CASSDRGTGELFF. The CDR3 DNA sequence: TGTGCCAGCAGCGATAGGGGCACCGGGGAGCTGTTTTTT.

Only a few counts were recorded for this clone. The chain is built from TRBV12-3 or TRBV12-4 and TRBJ1-2, with D maybe TRBD1 (5 bases). CDR3 size: 14 residues. V lost 10 bases, J lost 4 bases, and 19 bases lay in between. In nucleotides, the CDR3 is TGTGCCACCGCCCGTGGGGCGCTGGGCTATGGCTACACCTTC. It specifies CATARGALGYGYTF.

This chain joins TRBV4-3 and TRBJ2-2, with a weak D call TRBD1 (5 bases). The germline CDR1 and CDR2 sequences are LGHNA and YSLEER. This CDR3 contains 15 residues. V was cut by 3 bases and J by 7 bases, with 15 bases left in between. CDR3 bases: TGCGCCAGCAGCCACTCCAGGGCTACGGGCGGGGAGCTGTTTTTT. As protein: CASSHSRATGGELFF.

With respect to this clone: Since no conserved phenylalanine or tryptophan closes the CDR3, a read error is the likely cause. It is unclear where the CDR3 begins or ends on the DNA, so no DNA is shown, and the CDR3 is as TCRdb lists it. CDR3 in amino acids: CASSLAGQA. The V and J genes are TRBV7-8 and TRBJ2-4; the DNA was not used to check the table's D call, TRBD1. Germline CDR1 reads SGHVS; CDR2 reads FQNEAQ. Ends included, the CDR3 has 9 residues.

This clone was counted many times. As DNA, the CDR3 is TGTGCCACCAGTACCGGGACTAGCACAGATACGCAGTATTTT. Protein product: CATSTGTSTDTQYF. The chain employs TRBV24-1 and TRBJ2-3; tentatively, D is TRBD2 (6 bases). The CDR3 is 14 amino acids. Trimming took off 6 bases at V and 0 bases at J, with 9 bases between the two ends. Germline CDR1 KGHDR, CDR2 SFDVKD.

This clone was seen many times. The CDR3 sequence is CSAKRGTERNSNQPQHF. The CDR3 DNA reads as TGCAGTGCCAAACGGGGGACAGAACGAAATAGCAATCAGCCCCAGCATTTT. The chain uses TRBV20-1 and TRBJ1-5; 7 positions agree with TRBD1. Per the germline V gene, CDR1 is DFQATT and CDR2 is SNEGSKA (reference sequence). This CDR3 contains 17 residues. V shed 6 bases and J 0 bases; nucleotides not matched to a gene: 14.

At least ten counts were recorded for this clone. The CDR3: CASSVGSAANEKLFF. In nucleotides, the CDR3 is TGTGCCAGCAGCGTAGGGTCAGCGGCTAATGAAAAACTGTTTTTT. The rearrangement links TRBV9 to TRBJ1-4; D gene uncertain. V was shortened by 0 bases and J by 3 bases, with 9 bases between the two germline ends. The CDR3 has 15 amino acids. Germline values: CDR1 SGDLS, CDR2 YYNGEE.